The T cell receptor (beta chain) under discussion was sequenced for a study of T cells in Graves' hyperthyroidism and ophthalmopathy (dated by TCRdb to about 2019). Study-wide context: Peripheral blood samples were taken at the time of initial diagnosis, prior to any treatment. The paper reports TCR Vbeta CDR3 sequencing of over 130 peripheral blood samples: fewer than 50 ophthalmopathy, under 80 hyperthyroidism and some 17 progressor patients. The approximately 100 discovery patients were randomly split 7:3 into training and test sets. After sampling, hyperthyroidism patients received methimazole starting at 30 mg daily, and ophthalmopathy patients received high-dose intravenous methylprednisolone. To identify distinguishing TCR V-J signatures, a discovery cohort of about 100 patients was used, comprising under 45 with Graves' ophthalmopathy and around 60 with stable Graves' hyperthyroidism. Prospective prediction of ophthalmopathy was tested in an independent validation cohort of about 19 hyperthyroidism patients and around 16 patients who later progressed to ophthalmopathy. In over five Graves' hyperthyroidism patients, the study also compared T-cell repertoires from thyroid tissue with T-cell repertoires from blood.

Graves' hyperthyroidism was defined as stable when no progression to ophthalmopathy occurred over 18 months of follow-up. Hyperthyroidism patients were newly diagnosed, with disease duration under 2 months, and aged 18 to 65 years. Patients with uncontrolled infections, other autoimmune diseases, pregnancy or lactation were excluded. Clinical symptoms, serum thyroxine and TRAb, thyroid ultrasound, and orbital computed tomography formed the basis for the diagnoses. PBMCs were isolated from 7.5 to 10 ml of fresh peripheral blood by Ficoll-Paque density gradient centrifugation. Trizol reagent was used to extract total RNA, and RNA quality was then checked on an Agilent 2100 Bioanalyzer. Amplification of TCR beta CDR3 regions was carried out from RNA transcripts. A first-round RT-PCR of the TCR CDR3 used the HTBI primer set with the Qiagen OneStep RT-PCR kit. Libraries were constructed in a second round of multiplex PCR, after which size selection and purification were performed. Libraries were sequenced paired-end with 100 bp reads on an Illumina HiSeq2000. In the paper's pipeline: SOAPnuke was used to process the raw data, removing reads that contained adapters or uncalled bases, had a mean Phred below 15, or lacked an exact match to the constant primer or identifier. COPE v1.2.5 was used to merge the high-quality paired reads, and each unique nucleotide sequence was defined as a clonotype. Clonotypes were aligned to IMGT TRBV, TRBD and TRBJ reference segments using MiTCR v1.1. Analysis was restricted to V-J combinations with a frequency above 0.0001, which covered about 99% of repertoires. A TCS score was defined as the ratio of F50 (clonal expansion) to E x V (chaos), with BLOSUM62-based TCRdist applied between CDR3 peptides within each V-J. Welch's t-statistics and random forest reduced 500 to 550 V-J features to 10 to 15, which were used in a naive Bayes classifier (R e1071). TCRdb took the public reads, trimmed them with fastp at Q25, ran MiXCR for clone calling and kept in-frame beta chains. Each CDR3 protein gets just one entry, which takes the most common genes and DNA from the rows behind it. For this entry, the V and J calls and clone size follow TCRdb and not the study's own pipeline. This sample is represented by around 450,000 distinct CDR3 sequences; 12% to 15% of them were singletons. The ten largest clones take up 5% to 6.5% of the sample.

Summary of the overall study and its limitations: Blood samples also contained most of the expanded thyroid clonotypes (frequency above 0.001), which suggests that blood repertoires may reflect thyroid immune responses. A model built on a 13 V-J signature distinguished ophthalmopathy from stable hyperthyroidism, reaching around 87% sensitivity and around 82% specificity in cross-validation and 80%/75% in testing. In validation, the model predicted progression to ophthalmopathy with around 71% sensitivity and approximately 74% specificity, a median of roughly seven months before onset. No statistical method was used to fix the sample size in advance, and group allocation was not hidden from the investigators.

About this clonotype itself: No antigen is known for it. No clone much larger than this one lies a single base away; base qualities are absent.

Sequencing used blood. The clonotype was recovered from a woman aged 18-30 years with Graves' hyperthyroidism.

The CDR3 region: CSVEGRQGSSEAFF. The DNA is TGCAGCGTTGAAGGGAGACAGGGTAGCTCTGAAGCTTTCTTT. The sequence is built from TRBV29-1 and TRBJ1-1, with 7 junctional bases fitting TRBD1. In the germline V gene, CDR1 corresponds to SQVTM and CDR2 to ANQGSEA. Relative to germline, V is missing 1 base and J is missing 6 bases, with 8 bases of the junction outside any gene match. The CDR3, from cysteine to phenylalanine, totals 14 residues. The kept DNA is CDR3 alone, 42 bases in frame from the first base.